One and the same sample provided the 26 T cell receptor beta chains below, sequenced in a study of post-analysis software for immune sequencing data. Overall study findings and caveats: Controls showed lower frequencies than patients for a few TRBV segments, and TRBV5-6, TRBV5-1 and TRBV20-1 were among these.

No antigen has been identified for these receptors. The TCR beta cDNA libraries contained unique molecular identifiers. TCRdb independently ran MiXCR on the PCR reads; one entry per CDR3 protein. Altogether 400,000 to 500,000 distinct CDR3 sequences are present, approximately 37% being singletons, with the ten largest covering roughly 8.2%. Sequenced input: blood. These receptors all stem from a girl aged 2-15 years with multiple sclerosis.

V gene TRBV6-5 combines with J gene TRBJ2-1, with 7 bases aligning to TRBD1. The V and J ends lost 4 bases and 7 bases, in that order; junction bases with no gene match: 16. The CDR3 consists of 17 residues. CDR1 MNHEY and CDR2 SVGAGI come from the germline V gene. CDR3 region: CASSLHTGQSVRNEQFF. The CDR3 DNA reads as TGTGCCAGCAGTTTACACACGGGACAGTCGGTGAGGAATGAGCAGTTCTTC.

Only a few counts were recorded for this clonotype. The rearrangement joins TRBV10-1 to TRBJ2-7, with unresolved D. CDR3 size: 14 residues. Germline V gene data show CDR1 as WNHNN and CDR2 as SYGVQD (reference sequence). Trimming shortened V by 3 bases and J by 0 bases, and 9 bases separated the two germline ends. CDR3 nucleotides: TGCGCCAGCAGTGATGCCAGCAGCTCCTACGAGCAGTACTTC. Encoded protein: CASSDASSSYEQYF.

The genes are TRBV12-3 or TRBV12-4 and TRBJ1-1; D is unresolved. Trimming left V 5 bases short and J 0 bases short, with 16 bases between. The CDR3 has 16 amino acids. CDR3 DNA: TGTGCCAGCAGTCCCTCCGGGTTGGCGGTGAACACTGAAGCTTTCTTT. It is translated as CASSPSGLAVNTEAFF.

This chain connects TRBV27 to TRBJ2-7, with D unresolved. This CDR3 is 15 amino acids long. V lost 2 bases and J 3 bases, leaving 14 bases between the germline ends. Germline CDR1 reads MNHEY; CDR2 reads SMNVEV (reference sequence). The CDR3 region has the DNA TGTGCCAGCAGTTTAGGGCCAGGAGAGGTCTACGAGCAGTACTTC. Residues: CASSLGPGEVYEQYF.

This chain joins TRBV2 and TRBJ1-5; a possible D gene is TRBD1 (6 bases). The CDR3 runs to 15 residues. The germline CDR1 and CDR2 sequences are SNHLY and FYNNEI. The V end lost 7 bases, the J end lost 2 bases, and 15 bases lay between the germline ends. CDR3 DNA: TGTGCCAGCAAGAGGGAGGCAGGGGGCAATCAGCCCCAGCATTTT. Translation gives CASKREAGGNQPQHF. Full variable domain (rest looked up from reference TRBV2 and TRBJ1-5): EPEVTQTPSHQVTQMGQEVILRCVPISNHLYFYWYRQILGQKVEFLVSFYNNEISEKSEIFDDQFSVERPDGSNFTLKIRSTKLEDSAMYFCASKREAGGNQPQHFGDGTRLSIL.

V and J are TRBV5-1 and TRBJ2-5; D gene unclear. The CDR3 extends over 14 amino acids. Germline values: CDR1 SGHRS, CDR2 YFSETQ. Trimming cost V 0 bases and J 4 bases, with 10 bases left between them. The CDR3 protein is CASSLGHWSETQYF. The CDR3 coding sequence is TGCGCCAGCAGCTTGGGACATTGGTCAGAGACCCAGTACTTC.

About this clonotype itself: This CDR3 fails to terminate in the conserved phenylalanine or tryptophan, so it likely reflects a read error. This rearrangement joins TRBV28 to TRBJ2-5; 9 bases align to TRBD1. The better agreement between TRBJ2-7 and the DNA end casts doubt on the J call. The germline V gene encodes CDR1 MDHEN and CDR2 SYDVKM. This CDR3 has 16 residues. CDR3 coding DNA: TGTGCCAGCACCCCCTCCGGGACAGGGTTGTTGAACGAGCAGTACTAC. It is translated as CASTPSGTGLLNEQYY.

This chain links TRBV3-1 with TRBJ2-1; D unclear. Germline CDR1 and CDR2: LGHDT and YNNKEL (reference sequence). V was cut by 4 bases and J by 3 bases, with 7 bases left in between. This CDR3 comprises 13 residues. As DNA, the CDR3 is TGTGCCAGCAGCCCCGATCACTACAATGAGCAGTTCTTC. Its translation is CASSPDHYNEQFF.

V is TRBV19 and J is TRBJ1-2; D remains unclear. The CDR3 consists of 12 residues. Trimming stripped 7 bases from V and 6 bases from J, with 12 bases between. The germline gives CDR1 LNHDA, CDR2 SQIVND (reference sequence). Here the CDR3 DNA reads TGTGCCAGTACCCAGCCACCGAATGGCTACACCTTC. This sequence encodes CASTQPPNGYTF. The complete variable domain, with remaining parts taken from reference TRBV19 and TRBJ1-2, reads DGGITQSPKYLFRKEGQNVTLSCEQNLNHDAMYWYRQDPGQGLRLIYYSQIVNDFQKGDIAEGYSVSREKKESFPLTVTSAQKNPTAFYLCASTQPPNGYTFGSGTRLTVV.

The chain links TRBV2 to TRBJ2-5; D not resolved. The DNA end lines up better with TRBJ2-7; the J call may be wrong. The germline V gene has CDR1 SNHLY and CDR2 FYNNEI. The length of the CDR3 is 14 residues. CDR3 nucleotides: TGTGCCAGCAGTGATGCGAGGTTCCCCTACGAGCAGTACTTC. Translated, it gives CASSDARFPYEQYF.

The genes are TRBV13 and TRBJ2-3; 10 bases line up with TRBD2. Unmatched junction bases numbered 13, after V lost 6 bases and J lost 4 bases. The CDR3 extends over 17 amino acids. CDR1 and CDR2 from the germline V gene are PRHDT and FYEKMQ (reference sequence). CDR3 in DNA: TGTGCCAGCAGTTCACCCCGAGCGGGGGGGCTGCCAGATACGCAGTATTTT. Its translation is CASSSPRAGGLPDTQYF.

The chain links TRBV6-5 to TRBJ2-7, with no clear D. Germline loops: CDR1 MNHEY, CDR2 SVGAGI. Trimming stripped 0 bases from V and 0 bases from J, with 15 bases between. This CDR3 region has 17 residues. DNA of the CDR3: TGTGCCAGCAGTTACTCGAGTCCGGCATATAGCTCCTACGAGCAGTACGTC. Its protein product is CASSYSSPAYSSYEQYV.

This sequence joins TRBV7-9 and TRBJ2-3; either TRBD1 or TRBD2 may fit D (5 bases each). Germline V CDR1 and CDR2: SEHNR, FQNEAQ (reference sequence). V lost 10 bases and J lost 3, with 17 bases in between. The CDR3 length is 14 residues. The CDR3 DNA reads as TGTGCCATGAACCCAGGGAGCTGGACAGATACGCAGTATTTT. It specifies CAMNPGSWTDTQYF.

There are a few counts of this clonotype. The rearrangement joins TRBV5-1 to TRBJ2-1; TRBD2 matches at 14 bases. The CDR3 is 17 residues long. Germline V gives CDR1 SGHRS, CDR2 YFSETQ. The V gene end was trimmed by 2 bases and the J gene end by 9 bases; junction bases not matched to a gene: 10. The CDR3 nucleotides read TGCGCCAGCAGCTTCGGGGCGACTAGCGGGGGGGCTTTTGAGCAGTTCTTC. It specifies CASSFGATSGGAFEQFF. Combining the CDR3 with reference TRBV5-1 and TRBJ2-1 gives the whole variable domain KAGVTQTPRYLIKTRGQQVTLSCSPISGHRSVSWYQQTPGQGLQFLFEYFSETQRNKGNFPGRFSGRQFSNSRSEMNVSTLELGDSALYLCASSFGATSGGAFEQFFGPGTRLTVL.

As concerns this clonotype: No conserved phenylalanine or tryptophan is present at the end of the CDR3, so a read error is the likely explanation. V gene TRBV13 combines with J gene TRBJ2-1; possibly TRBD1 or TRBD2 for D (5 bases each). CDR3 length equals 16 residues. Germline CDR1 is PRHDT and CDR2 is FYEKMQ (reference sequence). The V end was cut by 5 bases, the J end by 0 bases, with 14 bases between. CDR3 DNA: TGTGCCAGCAGCCAGACGGGGCCGAGCTCCTACAATGAGCAGTTCTGC. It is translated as CASSQTGPSSYNEQFC.

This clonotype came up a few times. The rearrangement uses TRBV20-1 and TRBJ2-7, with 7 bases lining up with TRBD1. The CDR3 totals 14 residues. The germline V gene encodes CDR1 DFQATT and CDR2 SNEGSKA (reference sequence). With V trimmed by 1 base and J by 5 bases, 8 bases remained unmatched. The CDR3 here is CSARVVTGSNEQYF. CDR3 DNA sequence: TGCAGTGCTAGAGTGGTGACAGGGAGCAACGAGCAGTACTTC.

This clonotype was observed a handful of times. CDR3 loop: CASSRSAGLDYNEQFF. CDR3 DNA sequence: TGTGCCAGCAGCCGGTCGGCGGGACTGGACTACAATGAGCAGTTCTTC. V gene TRBV11-2 combines with J gene TRBJ2-1, with D possibly TRBD2 on 6 matching bases. Trimming pared 5 bases from V and 3 bases from J, leaving 17 bases between. The CDR3 has 16 amino acids. Germline CDR1 SGHAT, CDR2 FQNNGV.

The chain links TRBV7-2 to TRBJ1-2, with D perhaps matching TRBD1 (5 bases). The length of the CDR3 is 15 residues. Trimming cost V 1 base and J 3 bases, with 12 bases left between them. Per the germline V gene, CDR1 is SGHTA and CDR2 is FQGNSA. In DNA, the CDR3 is TGTGCCAGCAGCTTAGTGCCGACAGAATACTATGGCTACACCTTC. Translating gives CASSLVPTEYYGYTF.

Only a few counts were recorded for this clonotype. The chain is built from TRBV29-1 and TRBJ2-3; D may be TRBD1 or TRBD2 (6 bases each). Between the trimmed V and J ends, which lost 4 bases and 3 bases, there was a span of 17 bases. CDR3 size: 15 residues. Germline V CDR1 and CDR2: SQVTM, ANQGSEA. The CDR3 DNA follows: TGCAGCGTTGCTTTAGGGGGGATTTGGACAGATACGCAGTATTTT. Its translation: CSVALGGIWTDTQYF.

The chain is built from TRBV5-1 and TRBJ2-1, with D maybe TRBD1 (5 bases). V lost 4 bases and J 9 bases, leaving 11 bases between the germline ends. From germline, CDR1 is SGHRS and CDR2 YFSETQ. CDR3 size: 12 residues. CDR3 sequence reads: CASSPGRGEQFF. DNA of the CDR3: TGCGCCAGCAGCCCGGGTAGGGGTGAGCAGTTCTTC.

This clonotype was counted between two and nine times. The chain's CDR3 is CASSRRDYNTQYF. Here the CDR3 DNA reads TGTGCCAGCAGCAGGCGGGACTATAATACGCAGTATTTT. The chain recombines TRBV9 with TRBJ2-3, with 7 bases matching TRBD2. The CDR3 runs 13 residues. Germline lookup yields CDR1 SGDLS and CDR2 YYNGEE. V dropped 4 bases and J dropped 7; count of bases not matched to a gene: 6.

CDR3 coding DNA: TGTGCCACCAGCAGAGATCTCGGACCCTACGAGCAGTACTTC. Protein product: CATSRDLGPYEQYF. This sequence joins TRBV15 and TRBJ2-7; the D is unclear. CDR3 length: 14 amino acids. The ends were cut back, 0 bases at V and 2 bases at J, with 8 bases in the middle. CDR1 is LNHNV and CDR2 is YYDKDF in the germline V gene (reference sequence).

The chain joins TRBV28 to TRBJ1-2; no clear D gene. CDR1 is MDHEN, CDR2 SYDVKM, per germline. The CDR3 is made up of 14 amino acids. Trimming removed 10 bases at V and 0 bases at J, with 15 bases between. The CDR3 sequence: CATAFASTNYGYTF. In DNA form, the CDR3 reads TGTGCCACCGCTTTTGCCAGCACTAACTATGGCTACACCTTC.

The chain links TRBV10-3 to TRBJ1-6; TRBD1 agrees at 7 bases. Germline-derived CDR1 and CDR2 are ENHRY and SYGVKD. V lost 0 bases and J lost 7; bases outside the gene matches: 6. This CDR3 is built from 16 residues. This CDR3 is CAISESTGTANSPLHF. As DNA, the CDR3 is TGTGCCATCAGTGAGTCTACCGGGACAGCGAATTCACCCCTCCACTTT.

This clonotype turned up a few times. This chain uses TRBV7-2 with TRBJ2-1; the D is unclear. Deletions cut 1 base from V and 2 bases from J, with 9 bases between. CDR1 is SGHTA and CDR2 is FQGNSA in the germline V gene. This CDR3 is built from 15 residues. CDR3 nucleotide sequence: TGTGCCAGCAGCTTAGACCCAGGAGCCTACAATGAGCAGTTCTTC. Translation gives CASSLDPGAYNEQFF.

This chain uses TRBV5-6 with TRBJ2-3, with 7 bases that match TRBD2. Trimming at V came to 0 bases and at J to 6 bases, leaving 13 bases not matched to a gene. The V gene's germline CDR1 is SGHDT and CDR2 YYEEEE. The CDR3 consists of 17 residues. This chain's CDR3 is CASSLGTYLGGTDTQYF. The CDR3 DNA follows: TGTGCCAGCAGCTTGGGGACCTATTTGGGAGGGACCGATACGCAGTATTTT.